Below, 32 T cell receptor beta chains from the same sample are listed, as sequenced in a study of T cells in Graves' hyperthyroidism and ophthalmopathy. RNA transcripts gave rise to amplified TCR beta CDR3 regions. A set of HTBI primers served as the primers for a first-round RT-PCR of the TCR CDR3. Via MiXCR, TCRdb re-called the multiplex PCR reads, giving one row per CDR3 protein. The sample includes around 570,000 distinct CDR3 sequences, just under 20% of them seen just once. The sequenced material came from blood. These receptors were obtained from a man in his forties with Graves' ophthalmopathy.

This clonotype came up many times. This chain links TRBV30 with TRBJ1-1, with D hard to call. Trimming shortened V by 1 base and J by 1 base, and 4 bases separated the two germline ends. Per germline, CDR1 GTSNPN and CDR2 SVGIG (reference sequence). The CDR3 has 12 residues. The CDR3 sequence is CAWSAGNTEAFF. CDR3 DNA: TGTGCCTGGAGTGCAGGGAACACTGAAGCTTTCTTT.

The chain's CDR3 is CAIKLSGNQETQYF. The DNA for the CDR3 is TGTGCCATCAAGCTGTCGGGTAACCAAGAGACCCAGTACTTC. This chain uses TRBV10-3 with TRBJ2-5; D is unclear. V was cut by 7 bases and J by 0 bases, with 12 bases left in between. Germline V gene data show CDR1 as ENHRY and CDR2 as SYGVKD. This CDR3 comprises 14 residues.

This chain joins TRBV7-8 and TRBJ2-2; D gene uncertain. CDR3 length: 16 amino acids. CDR1 is SGHVS and CDR2 is FQNEAQ in the germline V gene. V was clipped by 5 bases and J by 0 bases, with 13 bases between them. The CDR3 sequence: CASSVSISANTGELFF. DNA for the CDR3: TGTGCCAGCAGCGTTTCGATCTCCGCGAACACCGGGGAGCTGTTTTTT. The full variable domain, its missing parts supplied by reference TRBV7-8 and TRBJ2-2, is GAGVSQSPRYKVAKRGQDVALRCDPISGHVSLFWYQQALGQGPEFLTYFQNEAQLDKSGLPSDRFFAERPEGSVSTLKIQRTQQEDSAVYLCASSVSISANTGELFFGEGSRLTVL.

This sequence joins TRBV5-1 and TRBJ1-6, with no clear D. From germline, CDR1 is SGHRS and CDR2 YFSETQ. The CDR3 is made up of 14 amino acids. The germline V and J ends were trimmed by 3 bases and 5 bases, with 9 bases remaining between them. The CDR3 region is CASSSRPHNSPLHF. In nucleotides, the CDR3 is TGCGCCAGCAGCTCCAGGCCCCATAATTCACCCCTCCACTTT.

This clonotype was seen a handful of times. The chain joins TRBV7-2 to TRBJ2-7, with D possibly being TRBD2 (5 bases). This CDR3 is 18 amino acids long. V was trimmed by 5 bases and J by 2 bases, leaving 25 bases between them. The germline CDR1 and CDR2 sequences are SGHTA and FQGNSA. CDR3 nucleotide sequence: TGTGCCAGCAGCAACGGTACGGGGAAAGCGATGGTAACCTACGAGCAGTACTTC. Translated, it gives CASSNGTGKAMVTYEQYF.

The chain recombines TRBV18 with TRBJ1-3, with 11 bases that match TRBD1. The germline gives CDR1 KGHSH, CDR2 LQKENI. CDR3 size: 16 residues. V was pared by 8 bases and J by 4 bases, with 10 bases of the junction left unmatched. The DNA for the CDR3 is TGTGCCAGCAGCCACCGGACAGGGGGCGACGGAAACACCATATATTTT. Protein product: CASSHRTGGDGNTIYF.

This clonotype was seen only once. CDR3 protein: CATGSTNEQFF. In DNA form, the CDR3 reads TGTGCCACAGGGAGTACCAATGAGCAGTTCTTC. The rearrangement joins TRBV10-3 to TRBJ2-1; the D gene could be TRBD1 or TRBD2 (5 bases each). Trimming stripped 10 bases from V and 6 bases from J, with 10 bases between. The CDR3 runs 11 residues. CDR1 ENHRY and CDR2 SYGVKD come from the germline V gene.

This rearrangement joins TRBV12-3 or TRBV12-4 to TRBJ1-5; no firm D call. Trimming shortened V by 6 bases and J by 6 bases, and 6 bases separated the two germline ends. This CDR3 spans 11 amino acids. This chain's CDR3 is CASSHSQPQHF. In nucleotides, the CDR3 is TGTGCCAGCAGCCATAGTCAGCCCCAGCATTTT.

The sample holds many counts of this clonotype. The chain recombines TRBV28 with TRBJ2-5; unclear D gene. Germline CDR1 reads MDHEN; CDR2 reads SYDVKM. The CDR3 has 14 amino acids. Trimming pared 6 bases from V and 2 bases from J, leaving 13 bases between. CDR3 residues: CASSSTLGQETQYF. CDR3 in DNA: TGTGCCAGCAGCTCGACCCTGGGACAAGAGACCCAGTACTTC.

The sample holds a few counts of this clonotype. The V gene is TRBV7-2, the J gene TRBJ2-3; tentative D call: TRBD1 (5 bases). The V end was cut by 0 bases, the J end by 6 bases, with 7 bases between. CDR3 length: 13 residues. CDR1 is SGHTA, CDR2 FQGNSA, per germline. In DNA form, the CDR3 reads TGTGCCAGCAGCTTAGCCAGGGTGGATACGCAGTATTTT. Encoded protein: CASSLARVDTQYF.

The sample holds a few counts of this clonotype. V is TRBV9 and J is TRBJ2-7; no definite D call. V was cut by 0 bases and J by 1 base, with 11 bases left in between. This CDR3 spans 15 amino acids. The germline gives CDR1 SGDLS, CDR2 YYNGEE. For the CDR3, the DNA is TGTGCCAGCAGCGTAGAAGTGGACCAGTCCTACGAGCAGTACTTC. Its protein is CASSVEVDQSYEQYF. Together with reference TRBV9 and TRBJ2-7, the CDR3 gives the full variable domain: DSGVTQTPKHLITATGQRVTLRCSPRSGDLSVYWYQQSLDQGLQFLIQYYNGEERAKGNILERFSAQQFPDLHSELNLSSLELGDSALYFCASSVEVDQSYEQYFGPGTRLTVT.

The CDR3 sequence is CASSEQGRYGYTF. As DNA, the CDR3 is TGTGCCAGCAGTGAGCAGGGTCGCTATGGCTACACCTTC. The genes are TRBV5-5 and TRBJ1-2, with D perhaps matching TRBD1 (5 bases). Germline CDR1 is SGHKS and CDR2 is YYEKEE (reference sequence). The CDR3 has 13 residues. V was cut by 5 bases and J by 4 bases, with 12 bases left in between. Combining the CDR3 with reference TRBV5-5 and TRBJ1-2 gives the whole variable domain DAGVTQSPTHLIKTRGQQVTLRCSPISGHKSVSWYQQVLGQGPQFIFQYYEKEERGRGNFPDRFSARQFPNYSSELNVNALLLGDSALYLCASSEQGRYGYTFGSGTRLTVV.

V and J are TRBV6-2 or TRBV6-3 and TRBJ2-7, with D uncertain. The CDR3 is made up of 13 amino acids. Germline-derived CDR1 and CDR2 are MNHEY and SVGEGT. Trimming pared 5 bases from V and 2 bases from J, leaving 10 bases between. The CDR3 loop is CASSPSAPYEQYF. CDR3 coding DNA: TGTGCCAGCAGTCCCTCGGCCCCCTACGAGCAGTACTTC.

The chain combines TRBV6-5 with TRBJ2-7, with D unresolved. The CDR3 contains 13 residues. Germline V CDR1 and CDR2: MNHEY, SVGAGI. The V gene lost 2 bases and the J gene lost 3 bases, with 8 bases spanning the gap. The CDR3: CASSYGQIYEQYF. CDR3 DNA: TGTGCCAGCAGTTACGGGCAGATCTACGAGCAGTACTTC.

V is TRBV27 and J is TRBJ2-2; TRBD2 agrees at 14 bases. With 6 bases clipped from V and 4 bases from J, the junction kept 7 bases outside the gene matches. This CDR3 comprises 17 residues. Germline V gives CDR1 MNHEY, CDR2 SMNVEV (reference sequence). The CDR3: CASSRTSGRHFTGELFF. CDR3 nucleotide sequence: TGTGCCAGCAGCAGGACTAGCGGGAGGCATTTCACCGGGGAGCTGTTTTTT.

The chain employs TRBV27 and TRBJ2-1, with unresolved D. The germline CDR1 and CDR2 sequences are MNHEY and SMNVEV (reference sequence). The CDR3 length is 12 residues. The V end was cut by 6 bases, the J end by 7 bases, with 10 bases between. The CDR3 bases are TGTGCCAGCAGCAAAGGATCTAATGAGCAGTTCTTC. Translating gives CASSKGSNEQFF.

The J gene is TRBJ1-6, the V gene TRBV18, with TRBD1 identical over 9 bases. The CDR3 loop spans 15 amino acids. Germline CDR1 is KGHSH and CDR2 is LQKENI. V lost 3 bases, J lost 10 bases, and 7 bases stayed unmatched. The chain's CDR3 is CASSPRDRAYSPLHF. The CDR3 coding sequence is TGTGCCAGCTCACCTCGGGACAGGGCCTACTCACCCCTCCACTTT.

This rearrangement joins TRBV3-1 to TRBJ1-6; D is ambiguous. The CDR3 is made up of 15 amino acids. Looked up from germline, CDR1 is LGHDT and CDR2 is YNNKEL (reference sequence). V gave up 0 bases and J gave up 10 bases, with 13 bases separating them. CDR3 sequence: CASSQEGGLGSPLHF. In nucleotides, the CDR3 is TGTGCCAGCAGCCAAGAAGGTGGGTTGGGATCACCCCTCCACTTT.

In its sample, this clonotype was seen many times. The chain joins TRBV2 to TRBJ2-3; D gene ambiguous. Germline V gene lookup returns CDR1 SNHLY and CDR2 FYNNEI. The CDR3 contains 15 residues. V was cut by 1 base and J by 3 bases, with 11 bases left in between. The CDR3 bases are TGTGCCAGCAGTGAAGGCCGGAGTAGTACAGATACGCAGTATTTT. Protein product: CASSEGRSSTDTQYF.

This clonotype was seen only a few times. This chain connects TRBV9 to TRBJ2-1; D is ambiguous. The CDR3 spans 13 residues. V shed 0 bases and J shed 7 bases, with 8 bases lying between them. The germline gives CDR1 SGDLS, CDR2 YYNGEE. CDR3 region: CASSVDGENEQFF. In DNA, the CDR3 is TGTGCCAGCAGCGTAGATGGCGAGAATGAGCAGTTCTTC. The full variable domain, rest sourced from reference TRBV9 and TRBJ2-1, is DSGVTQTPKHLITATGQRVTLRCSPRSGDLSVYWYQQSLDQGLQFLIQYYNGEERAKGNILERFSAQQFPDLHSELNLSSLELGDSALYFCASSVDGENEQFFGPGTRLTVL.

The rearrangement joins TRBV7-6 to TRBJ2-5; D may be TRBD1 or TRBD2 (7 bases each). Germline V gene sequence: CDR1 SGHVS, CDR2 FNYEAQ. V was pared by 1 base and J by 4 bases, with 10 bases between. The CDR3 extends over 14 amino acids. The CDR3 protein is CASSLGRGGETQYF. CDR3 nucleotides: TGTGCCAGCAGCTTAGGCAGGGGGGGAGAGACCCAGTACTTC.

This chain's CDR3 is CASTGSHSGANVLTF. The DNA of the CDR3 is TGTGCCAGCACAGGGTCCCACTCTGGGGCCAACGTCCTGACTTTC. The gene calls are TRBV6-1 and TRBJ2-6; a possible D gene is TRBD1 (5 bases). Trimming pared 7 bases from V and 0 bases from J, leaving 10 bases between. The CDR3 has 15 amino acids. Germline CDR1 is MNHNS and CDR2 is SASEGT.

This clonotype was counted between two and nine times. The chain couples TRBV5-1 to TRBJ1-1, with a tentative D call TRBD1 (5 bases). The CDR3 totals 14 residues. The V end was cut by 4 bases, the J end by 0 bases, with 10 bases between. CDR1 and CDR2 (germline): SGHRS, YFSETQ. The CDR3 reads CASSPGGVNTEAFF. CDR3 nucleotides: TGCGCCAGCAGCCCTGGGGGGGTGAACACTGAAGCTTTCTTT. The complete variable domain, with remaining parts taken from reference TRBV5-1 and TRBJ1-1, reads KAGVTQTPRYLIKTRGQQVTLSCSPISGHRSVSWYQQTPGQGLQFLFEYFSETQRNKGNFPGRFSGRQFSNSRSEMNVSTLELGDSALYLCASSPGGVNTEAFFGQGTRLTVV.

This clonotype was seen only a few times. The rearrangement joins TRBV6-2 or TRBV6-3 to TRBJ2-1, with 9 bases fitting TRBD1. The junction had 13 bases not matched to a gene; V was cut back by 6 bases and J by 10 bases. Per the germline V gene, CDR1 is MNHEY and CDR2 is SVGEGT. The CDR3 covers 15 residues. The CDR3 loop is CASRGTGLSFSEQFF. Here the CDR3 DNA reads TGTGCCAGCAGGGGGACAGGGCTGTCATTCAGCGAGCAGTTCTTC.

This clonotype was seen repeatedly, ten times or more. This chain links TRBV4-1 with TRBJ1-2; D is perhaps TRBD1 (5 bases). Trimming cost V 0 bases and J 4 bases, with 6 bases left between them. The CDR3 has 13 amino acids. From germline, CDR1 is MGHRA and CDR2 YSYEKL. This chain's CDR3 is CASSQEGVYGYTF. CDR3 DNA: TGCGCCAGCAGCCAAGAAGGGGTCTATGGCTACACCTTC.

This clonotype occurred a few times. This chain connects TRBV7-3 to TRBJ2-1; TRBD2 aligns across 9 bases. Germline V CDR1 and CDR2: SGHTA, FQGTGA. The CDR3 is 15 residues long. V gave up 2 bases and J gave up 6 bases; unmatched junction bases: 5. DNA of the CDR3: TGTGCCAGCAGCTTATGGCGGGGGGGATCCAATGAGCAGTTCTTC. Its protein product is CASSLWRGGSNEQFF.

This clonotype was detected many times. The chain couples TRBV3-1 to TRBJ2-7, with 8 bases fitting TRBD1. CDR3 length: 12 amino acids. Unmatched junction bases numbered 0, after V lost 4 bases and J lost 4 bases. Germline lookup yields CDR1 LGHDT and CDR2 YNNKEL (reference sequence). In nucleotides, the CDR3 is TGTGCCAGCAGCCGACAGGGGTACGAGCAGTACTTC. Its translation is CASSRQGYEQYF.

In its sample, this clonotype was seen a few times. The genes are TRBV29-1 and TRBJ2-7; the D gene could be TRBD1 or TRBD2 (5 bases each). Germline CDR1 and CDR2: SQVTM and ANQGSEA. The length of the CDR3 is 15 residues. The V and J ends lost 3 bases and 4 bases respectively, with 19 bases between them. The CDR3 protein is CSVEVARRDLYEQYF. The CDR3 DNA sequence: TGCAGCGTTGAGGTAGCCAGACGGGACCTTTACGAGCAGTACTTC.

With respect to this clonotype: This may come from a read error, since a much larger clone is one base off. The chain joins TRBV20-1 to TRBJ1-1; 7 nucleotides line up with TRBD1. CDR1 DFQATT and CDR2 SNEGSKA come from the germline V gene (reference sequence). This CDR3 contains 12 residues. J gave up 7 bases and V 7 bases, and 9 bases lay outside the gene matches. Here the CDR3 DNA reads TGCAGTGTTACCGGACAGGCGATTGAAGCTTTCTTT. Translation gives CSVTGQAIEAFF.

A single count supports this clonotype. The chain joins TRBV6-1 to TRBJ2-7; 10 bases align to TRBD1. This CDR3 is 15 amino acids long. Germline V CDR1 and CDR2: MNHNS, SASEGT. Trimming took 3 bases from V and 3 from J; bases not matched to a gene: 5. The CDR3 loop is CASSEEGDRGYEQYF. CDR3 nucleotides: TGTGCCAGCAGTGAGGAGGGGGACAGGGGCTACGAGCAGTACTTC.

This clonotype has a count of ten or more. The rearrangement joins TRBV20-1 to TRBJ2-5; 10 bases fit TRBD1. The CDR3 spans 12 residues. The V and J ends lost 5 bases and 13 bases, in that order; junction bases with no gene match: 10. Germline V CDR1 and CDR2: DFQATT, SNEGSKA (reference sequence). The CDR3 bases are TGCAGTGCTGTCCTTAGACAGGGGGCTCCGTACTTC. Translating it yields CSAVLRQGAPYF.

This clonotype has a handful of counts. The chain has TRBV12-3 or TRBV12-4 and TRBJ1-2, with 8 bases aligning to TRBD1. The V segment lost 4 bases and the J segment 6 bases; nucleotides outside the gene matches: 7. There are 14 residues in the CDR3. Here the CDR3 DNA reads TGTGCCAGCAGTTCTACCGGGACAGGCAATGGCTACACCTTC. Its translation is CASSSTGTGNGYTF.